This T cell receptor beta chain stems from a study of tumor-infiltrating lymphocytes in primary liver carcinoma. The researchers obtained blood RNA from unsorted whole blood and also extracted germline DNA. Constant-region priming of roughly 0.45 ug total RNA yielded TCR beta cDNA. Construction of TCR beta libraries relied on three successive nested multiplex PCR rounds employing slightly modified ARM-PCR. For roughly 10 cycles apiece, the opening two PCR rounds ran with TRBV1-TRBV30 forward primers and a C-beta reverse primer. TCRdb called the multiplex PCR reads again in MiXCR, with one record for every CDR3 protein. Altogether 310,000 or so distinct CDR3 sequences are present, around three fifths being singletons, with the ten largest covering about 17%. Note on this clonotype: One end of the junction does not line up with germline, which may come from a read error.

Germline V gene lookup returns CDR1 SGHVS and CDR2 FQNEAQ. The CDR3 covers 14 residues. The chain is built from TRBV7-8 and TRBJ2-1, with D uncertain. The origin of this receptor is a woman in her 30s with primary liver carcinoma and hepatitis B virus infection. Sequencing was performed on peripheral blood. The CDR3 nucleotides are TGTGCCAGCAGCTTAGCCAGTGCCTTCAATGAGCAGTTGTTC. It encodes CASSLASAFNEQLF.